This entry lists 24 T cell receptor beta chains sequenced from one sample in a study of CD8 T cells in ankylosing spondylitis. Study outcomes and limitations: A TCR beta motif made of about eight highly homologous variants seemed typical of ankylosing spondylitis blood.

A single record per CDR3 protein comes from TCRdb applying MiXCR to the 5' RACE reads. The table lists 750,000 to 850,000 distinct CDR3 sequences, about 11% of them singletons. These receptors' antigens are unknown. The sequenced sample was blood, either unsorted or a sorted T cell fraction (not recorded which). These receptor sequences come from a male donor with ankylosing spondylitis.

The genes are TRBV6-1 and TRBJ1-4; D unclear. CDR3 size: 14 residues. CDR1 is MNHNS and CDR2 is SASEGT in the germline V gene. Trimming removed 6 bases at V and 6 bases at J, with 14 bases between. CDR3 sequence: CASSNGVVHEKLFF. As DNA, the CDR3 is TGTGCCAGCAGCAACGGGGTTGTTCATGAAAAACTGTTTTTT.

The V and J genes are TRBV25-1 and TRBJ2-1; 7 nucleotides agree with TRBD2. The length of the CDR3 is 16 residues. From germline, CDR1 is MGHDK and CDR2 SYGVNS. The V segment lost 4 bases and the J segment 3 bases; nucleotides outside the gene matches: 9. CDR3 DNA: TGTGCCAGCAGTGGGTGGACTAGGAGGGACTACAATGAGCAGTTCTTC. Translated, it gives CASSGWTRRDYNEQFF.

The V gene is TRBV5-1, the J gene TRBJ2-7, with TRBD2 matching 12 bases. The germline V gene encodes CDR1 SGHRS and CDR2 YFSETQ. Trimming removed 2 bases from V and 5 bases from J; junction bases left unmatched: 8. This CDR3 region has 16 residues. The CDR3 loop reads CASSFGGLAGFNEQYF. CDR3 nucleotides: TGCGCCAGCAGCTTTGGGGGACTAGCGGGCTTCAACGAGCAGTACTTC.

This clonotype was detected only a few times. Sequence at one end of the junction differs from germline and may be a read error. The DNA for the CDR3 is TGTGCCAGCAGTTACCGCTCTTTATTCCTTGCCTTC. Residues: CASSYRSLFLAF. This chain uses TRBV6-6 with TRBJ1-2, with unresolved D. This CDR3 has 12 amino acids. Germline lookup yields CDR1 MNHNY and CDR2 SVGAGI (reference sequence).

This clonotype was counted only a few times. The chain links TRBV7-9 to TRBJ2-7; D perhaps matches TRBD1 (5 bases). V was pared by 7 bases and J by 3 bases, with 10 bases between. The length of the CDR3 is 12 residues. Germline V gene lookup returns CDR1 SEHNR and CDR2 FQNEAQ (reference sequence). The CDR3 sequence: CASTEQDYEQYF. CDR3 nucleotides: TGTGCCAGCACCGAACAGGACTACGAGCAGTACTTC.

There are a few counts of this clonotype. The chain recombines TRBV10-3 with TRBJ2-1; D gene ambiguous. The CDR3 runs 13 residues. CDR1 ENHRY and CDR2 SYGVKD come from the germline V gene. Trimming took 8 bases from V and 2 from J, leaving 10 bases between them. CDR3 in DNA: TGTGCCATCTCGGACGCCACCTACAATGAGCAGTTCTTC. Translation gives CAISDATYNEQFF.

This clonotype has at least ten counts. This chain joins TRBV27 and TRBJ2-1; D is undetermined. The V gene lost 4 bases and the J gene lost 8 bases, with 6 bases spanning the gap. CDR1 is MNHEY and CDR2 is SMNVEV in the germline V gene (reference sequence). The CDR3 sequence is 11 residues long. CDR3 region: CASSSWDEQFF. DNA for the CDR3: TGTGCCAGCAGTTCTTGGGATGAGCAGTTCTTC.

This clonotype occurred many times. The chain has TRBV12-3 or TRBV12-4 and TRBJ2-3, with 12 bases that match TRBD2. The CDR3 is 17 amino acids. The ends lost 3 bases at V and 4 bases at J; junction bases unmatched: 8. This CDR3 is CASSFPLAGGRPDTQYF. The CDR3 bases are TGTGCCAGCAGTTTCCCACTAGCGGGAGGTAGGCCAGATACGCAGTATTTT.

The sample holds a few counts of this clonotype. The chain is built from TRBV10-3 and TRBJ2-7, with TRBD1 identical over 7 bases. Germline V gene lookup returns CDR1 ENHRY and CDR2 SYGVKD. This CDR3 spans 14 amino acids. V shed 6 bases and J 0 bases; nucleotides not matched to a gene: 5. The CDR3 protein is CAISGTAFSYEQYF. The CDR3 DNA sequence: TGTGCCATCAGCGGGACAGCCTTCTCCTACGAGCAGTACTTC.

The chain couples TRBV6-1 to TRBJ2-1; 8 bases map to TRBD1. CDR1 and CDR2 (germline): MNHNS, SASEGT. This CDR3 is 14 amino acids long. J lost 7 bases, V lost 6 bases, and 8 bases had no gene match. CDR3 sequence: CASRTGAGGNEQFF. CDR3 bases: TGTGCCAGCAGGACAGGGGCCGGCGGGAATGAGCAGTTCTTC.

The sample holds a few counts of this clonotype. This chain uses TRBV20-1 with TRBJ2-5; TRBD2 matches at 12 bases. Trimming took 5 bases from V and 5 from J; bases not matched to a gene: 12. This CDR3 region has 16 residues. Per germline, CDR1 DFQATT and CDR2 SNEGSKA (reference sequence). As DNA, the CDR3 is TGCAGTGCTTCGAGACTAGCGGGGGTTCCTTGGGAGACCCAGTACTTC. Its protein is CSASRLAGVPWETQYF.

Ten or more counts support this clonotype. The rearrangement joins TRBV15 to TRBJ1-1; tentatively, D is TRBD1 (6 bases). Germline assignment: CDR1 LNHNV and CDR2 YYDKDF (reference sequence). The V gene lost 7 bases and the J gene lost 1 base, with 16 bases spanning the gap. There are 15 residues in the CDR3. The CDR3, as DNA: TGTGCCACCACCCAGGGGTGGCGGTCGAACACTGAAGCTTTCTTT. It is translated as CATTQGWRSNTEAFF.

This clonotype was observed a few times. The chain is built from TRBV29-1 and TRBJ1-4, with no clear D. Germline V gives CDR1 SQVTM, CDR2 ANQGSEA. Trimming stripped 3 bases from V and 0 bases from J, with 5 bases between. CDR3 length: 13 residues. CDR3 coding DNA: TGCAGCGTTGAGGATCCAACTAATGAAAAACTGTTTTTT. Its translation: CSVEDPTNEKLFF.

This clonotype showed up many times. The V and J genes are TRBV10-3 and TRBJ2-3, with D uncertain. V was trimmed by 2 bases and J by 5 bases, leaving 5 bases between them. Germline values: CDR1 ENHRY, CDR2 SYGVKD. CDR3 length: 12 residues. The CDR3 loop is CAISEIGDTQYF. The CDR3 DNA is TGTGCCATCAGTGAGATCGGAGATACGCAGTATTTT.

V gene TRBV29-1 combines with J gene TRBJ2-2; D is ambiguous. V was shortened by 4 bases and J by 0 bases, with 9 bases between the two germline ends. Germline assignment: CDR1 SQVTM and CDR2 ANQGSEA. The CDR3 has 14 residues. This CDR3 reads CSVAQLANTGELFF. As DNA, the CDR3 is TGCAGCGTTGCACAGCTCGCGAACACCGGGGAGCTGTTTTTT.

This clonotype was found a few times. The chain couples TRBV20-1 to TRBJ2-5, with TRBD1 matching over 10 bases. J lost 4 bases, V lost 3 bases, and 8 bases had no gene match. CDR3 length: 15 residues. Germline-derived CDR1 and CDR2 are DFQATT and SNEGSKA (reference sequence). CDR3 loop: CSARAGQGFLETQYF. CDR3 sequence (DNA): TGCAGTGCTAGGGCGGGACAGGGGTTTTTAGAGACCCAGTACTTC.

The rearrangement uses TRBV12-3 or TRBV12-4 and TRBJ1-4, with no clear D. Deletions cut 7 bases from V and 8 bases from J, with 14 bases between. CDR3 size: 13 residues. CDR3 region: CASNRGVREKLFF. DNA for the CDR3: TGTGCCAGCAATCGCGGGGTGAGAGAAAAACTGTTTTTT.

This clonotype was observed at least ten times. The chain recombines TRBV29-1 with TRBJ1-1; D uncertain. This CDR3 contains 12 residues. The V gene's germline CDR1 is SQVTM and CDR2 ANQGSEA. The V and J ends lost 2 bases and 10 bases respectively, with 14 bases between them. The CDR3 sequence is CSVEFSVVRAFF. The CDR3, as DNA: TGCAGCGTTGAATTCTCTGTGGTGAGAGCTTTCTTT.

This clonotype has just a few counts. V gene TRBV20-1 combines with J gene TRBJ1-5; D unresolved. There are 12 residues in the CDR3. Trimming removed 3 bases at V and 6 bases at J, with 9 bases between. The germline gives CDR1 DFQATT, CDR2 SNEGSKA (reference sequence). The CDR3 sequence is CSASRTGQPQHF. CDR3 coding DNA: TGCAGTGCTAGTCGGACGGGTCAGCCCCAGCATTTT.

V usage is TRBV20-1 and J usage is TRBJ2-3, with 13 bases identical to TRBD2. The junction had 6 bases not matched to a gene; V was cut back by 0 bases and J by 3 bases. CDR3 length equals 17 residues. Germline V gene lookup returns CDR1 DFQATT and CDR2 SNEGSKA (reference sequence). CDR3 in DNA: TGCAGTGCTAGAGATCCCCGGACTAGCGGGAGTACAGATACGCAGTATTTT. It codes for CSARDPRTSGSTDTQYF.

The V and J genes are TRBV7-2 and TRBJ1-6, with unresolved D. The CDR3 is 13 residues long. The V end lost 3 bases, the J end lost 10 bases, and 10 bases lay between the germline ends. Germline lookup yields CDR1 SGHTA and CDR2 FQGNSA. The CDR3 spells CASSFLERSPLHF. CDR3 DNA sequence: TGTGCCAGCAGCTTTTTGGAGCGATCACCCCTCCACTTT.

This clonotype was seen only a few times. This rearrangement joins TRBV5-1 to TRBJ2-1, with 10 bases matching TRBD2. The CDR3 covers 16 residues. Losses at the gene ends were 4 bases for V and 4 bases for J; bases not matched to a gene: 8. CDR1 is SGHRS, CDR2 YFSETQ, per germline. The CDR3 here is CASSIQGTSAYNEQFF. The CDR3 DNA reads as TGCGCCAGCAGCATACAGGGGACTAGCGCATACAATGAGCAGTTCTTC.

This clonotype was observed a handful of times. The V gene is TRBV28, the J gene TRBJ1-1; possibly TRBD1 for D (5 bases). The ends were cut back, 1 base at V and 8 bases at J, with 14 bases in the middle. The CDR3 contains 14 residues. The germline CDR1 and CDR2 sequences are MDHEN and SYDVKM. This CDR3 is CASSLYGTEREAFF. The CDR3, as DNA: TGTGCCAGCAGTTTATACGGGACGGAGAGAGAAGCTTTCTTT.

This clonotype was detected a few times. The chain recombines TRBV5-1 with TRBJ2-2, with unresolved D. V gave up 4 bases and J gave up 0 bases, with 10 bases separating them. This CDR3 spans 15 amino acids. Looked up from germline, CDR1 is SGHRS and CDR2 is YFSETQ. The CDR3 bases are TGCGCCAGCAGCATGGACGTCCCGAACACCGGGGAGCTGTTTTTT. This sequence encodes CASSMDVPNTGELFF.